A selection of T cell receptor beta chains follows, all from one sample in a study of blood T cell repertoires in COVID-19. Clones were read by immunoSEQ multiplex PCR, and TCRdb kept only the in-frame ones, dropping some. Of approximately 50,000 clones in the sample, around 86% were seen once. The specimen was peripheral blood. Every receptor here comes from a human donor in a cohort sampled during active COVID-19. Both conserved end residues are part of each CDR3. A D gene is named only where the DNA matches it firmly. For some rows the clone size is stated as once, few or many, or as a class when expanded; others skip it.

TGTGCCAGCAGCTTGCTAAACACCATATATTTT CASSLLNTIYF . TRBJ1-3 TRBV5-4 .
TGTGCCAGTTCCGACAGGGATAATTCACCCCTCCACTTT CASSDRDNSPLHF once TRBJ1-6 TRBV19 TRBD1
TGTGCCACCAGTGACTCTAAAAGGACAGTCTACGAGCAGTACTTC CATSDSKRTVYEQYF once TRBJ2-7 TRBV24-1 .
TGTGCCAGCAGTTCCGGGAGGAGATTAGCCAAAAACATTCAGTACTTC CASSSGRRLAKNIQYF few TRBJ2-4 TRBV6-5 TRBD2
TGTGCCAGCACCCCCTGGGGACAGGGGTTTCCTGGGGCCAACGTCCTGACTTTC CASTPWGQGFPGANVLTF . TRBJ2-6 TRBV27 TRBD1
TGCGCCAGCAGCCAAGATGTTGGCGCGGGACTCTACAATGAGCAGTTCTTC CASSQDVGAGLYNEQFF . TRBJ2-1 TRBV4-3 .
TGTGCCAGCAGCCGCCTGGGGGCTTACGAGCAGTACTTC CASSRLGAYEQYF . TRBJ2-7 TRBV7-9 .
TGTGCCAGCAGCTCCGCGGGACAGGGTTATGACTATGGCTACACCTTC CASSSAGQGYDYGYTF once TRBJ1-2 TRBV5-4 TRBD1
TGCGCCAGCAGTATTCAGGGGGAGTTGGAGACCCAGTACTTC CASSIQGELETQYF . TRBJ2-5 TRBV5-1 TRBD1
TGTGCTAGCACCAAAATAGCTAAATCGTTGATAGCCAAAAACATTCAGTACTTC CASTKIAKSLIAKNIQYF medium-sized TRBJ2-4 TRBV7-7 .
TGTGCCAGCAGCTCCTGGTCTAGCGGGGACCTCGGGAATGAGCAGTTCTTC CASSSWSSGDLGNEQFF . TRBJ2-1 TRBV3-1/TRBV3-2 TRBD2
TGTGCCAGCAGTCCACGGGGTACCGGGGAGCTGTTTTTT CASSPRGTGELFF . TRBJ2-2 TRBV9 .
TGTGCCAGCAGGGGGGGAGGCGAGACCCAGTACTTC CASRGGGETQYF . TRBJ2-5 TRBV6-6 .
TGTGCCAGCAGCCCGGGGACAGGGAAGGGTGAAAAACTGTTTTTT CASSPGTGKGEKLFF . TRBJ1-4 TRBV11-2 TRBD1
TGTGCCAGCTCACCACCCGCTCCCCAGGCTGAGCAGTTCTTC CASSPPAPQAEQFF . TRBJ2-1 TRBV18 .
TGTGCCAGCAGCCTAGCGGGAGGGATCGGCACAGATACGCAGTATTTT CASSLAGGIGTDTQYF . TRBJ2-3 TRBV2 TRBD2
TGTGCCAGCAGAAGGACCTCCGGGGCACCCGGGACTGCCGACTCCTACAATGAGCAGTTCTTC CASRRTSGAPGTADSYNEQFF . TRBJ2-1 TRBV27 .
TGTGCCAGCAGAGCTTTGGCGGGAGGAGGGGGAATCACAGATACGCAGTATTTT CASRALAGGGGITDTQYF . TRBJ2-3 TRBV7-9 TRBD2
TGTGCCAGTACGGCAGGGGTCTCTGGGGCCAACGTCCTGACTTTC CASTAGVSGANVLTF . TRBJ2-6 TRBV19 .
TGTGCCAGCAGTTTTGGGCCCACAGGGGATTCCTACGAGCAGTACTTC CASSFGPTGDSYEQYF few TRBJ2-7 TRBV28 TRBD1
TGTGCCAGCAGTTCCACCCCAGACAGGGGACCAACCATATATTTT CASSSTPDRGPTIYF . TRBJ1-3 TRBV28 TRBD1
TGTGCCAGCAGCATACTTGGACAGACCTACGAGCAGTACTTC CASSILGQTYEQYF once TRBJ2-7 TRBV6-2/TRBV6-3 .
TGTGCCAGCAGCCAAGGGGCCTACGGCGAGCAGTACTTC CASSQGAYGEQYF . TRBJ2-7 TRBV3-1/TRBV3-2 .
TGTGCCAGTAGTATCCTGGGGGGGGCATCCTCCTACGAGCAGTACTTC CASSILGGASSYEQYF few TRBJ2-7 TRBV19 .
TGTGCCAGCAGCTTGGAATGGCGGGGCGTGAACACTGAAGCTTTCTTT CASSLEWRGVNTEAFF few TRBJ1-1 TRBV5-5 .
TGTGCCAGCAGTTTCCCTAGCGGGAGCTACAATGAGCAGTTCTTC CASSFPSGSYNEQFF . TRBJ2-1 TRBV6-6 TRBD2
TGTGCCAGCAGTTATTACAGTGCTAATGAAAAACTGTTTTTT CASSYYSANEKLFF . TRBJ1-4 TRBV27 .
TGTGCCAGCAGTTTTGTCTCGGGACTAGGAGGAGAGACCCAGTACTTC CASSFVSGLGGETQYF . TRBJ2-5 TRBV28 TRBD2
TGTGCCACAGCTCGACAGGGTGGGGATACCACAGATACGCAGTATTTT CATARQGGDTTDTQYF . TRBJ2-3 TRBV15 TRBD1